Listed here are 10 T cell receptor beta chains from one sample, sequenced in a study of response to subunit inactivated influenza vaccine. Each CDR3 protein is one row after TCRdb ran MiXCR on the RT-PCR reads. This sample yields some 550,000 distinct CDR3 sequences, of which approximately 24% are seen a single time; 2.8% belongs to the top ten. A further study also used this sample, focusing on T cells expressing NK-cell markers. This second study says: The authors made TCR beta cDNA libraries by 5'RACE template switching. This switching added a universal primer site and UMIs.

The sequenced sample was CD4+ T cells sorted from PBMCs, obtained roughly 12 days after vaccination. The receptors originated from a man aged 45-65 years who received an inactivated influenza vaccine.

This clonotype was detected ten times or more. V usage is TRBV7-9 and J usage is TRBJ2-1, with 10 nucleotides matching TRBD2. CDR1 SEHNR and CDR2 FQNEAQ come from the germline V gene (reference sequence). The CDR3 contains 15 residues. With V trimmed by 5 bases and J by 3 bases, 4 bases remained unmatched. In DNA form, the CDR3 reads TGTGCCAGCAGCCTGACTAGCGGGTACTACAATGAGCAGTTCTTC. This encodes CASSLTSGYYNEQFF.

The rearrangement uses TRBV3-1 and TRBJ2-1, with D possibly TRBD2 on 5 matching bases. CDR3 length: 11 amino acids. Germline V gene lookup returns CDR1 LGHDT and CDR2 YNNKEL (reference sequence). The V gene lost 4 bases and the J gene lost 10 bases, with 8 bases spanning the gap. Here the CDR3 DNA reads TGTGCCAGCAGCCCCGGGATGGAGCAGTTCTTC. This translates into CASSPGMEQFF.

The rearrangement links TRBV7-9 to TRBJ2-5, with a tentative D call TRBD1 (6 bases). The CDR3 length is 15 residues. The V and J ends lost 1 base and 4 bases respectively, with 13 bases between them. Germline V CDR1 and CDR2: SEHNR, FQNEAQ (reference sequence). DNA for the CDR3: TGTGCCAGCAGCTTAGGGGGGACATCGGTAGAGACCCAGTACTTC. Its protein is CASSLGGTSVETQYF.

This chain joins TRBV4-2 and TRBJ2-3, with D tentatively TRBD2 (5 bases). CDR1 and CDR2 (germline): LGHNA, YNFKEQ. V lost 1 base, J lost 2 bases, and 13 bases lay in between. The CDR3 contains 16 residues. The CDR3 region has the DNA TGTGCCAGCAGCCAAGTTCTTAGCGCCAACACAGATACGCAGTATTTT. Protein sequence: CASSQVLSANTDTQYF.

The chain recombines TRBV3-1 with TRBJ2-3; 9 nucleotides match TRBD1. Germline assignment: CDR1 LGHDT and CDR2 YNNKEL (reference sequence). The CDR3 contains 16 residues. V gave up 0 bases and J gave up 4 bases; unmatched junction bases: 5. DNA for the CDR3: TGTGCCAGCAGCCAAGATTTAAGGACAGGGGCAGATACGCAGTATTTT. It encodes CASSQDLRTGADTQYF.

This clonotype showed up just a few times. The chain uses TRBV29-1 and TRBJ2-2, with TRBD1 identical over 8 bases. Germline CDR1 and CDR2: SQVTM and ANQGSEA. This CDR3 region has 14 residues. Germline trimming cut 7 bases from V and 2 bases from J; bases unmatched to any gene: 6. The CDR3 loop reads CSAGQGTNTGELFF. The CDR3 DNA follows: TGCAGCGCCGGACAGGGAACTAACACCGGGGAGCTGTTTTTT.

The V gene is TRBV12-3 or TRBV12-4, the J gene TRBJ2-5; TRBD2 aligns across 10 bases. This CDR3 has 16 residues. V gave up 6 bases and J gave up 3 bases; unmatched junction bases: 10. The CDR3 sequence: CASSSTSGFGEETQYF. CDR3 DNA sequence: TGTGCCAGCAGCTCGACTAGCGGGTTTGGTGAAGAGACCCAGTACTTC.

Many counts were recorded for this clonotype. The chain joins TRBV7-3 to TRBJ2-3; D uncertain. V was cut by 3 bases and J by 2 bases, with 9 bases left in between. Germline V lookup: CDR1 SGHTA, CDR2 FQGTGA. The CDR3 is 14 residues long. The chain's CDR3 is CASSFMGSTDTQYF. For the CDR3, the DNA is TGTGCCAGCAGCTTCATGGGCTCCACAGATACGCAGTATTTT.

The CDR3 DNA follows: TGTGCCAGCAGTCCTATTTCCGGGACAGAGAGCTCTGGGGCCAACGTCCTGACTTTC. It specifies CASSPISGTESSGANVLTF. The V gene is TRBV3-1, the J gene TRBJ2-6, with 7 bases identical to TRBD1. The germline gives CDR1 LGHDT, CDR2 YNNKEL (reference sequence). The length of the CDR3 is 19 residues. V gave up 6 bases and J gave up 0 bases; unmatched junction bases: 14.

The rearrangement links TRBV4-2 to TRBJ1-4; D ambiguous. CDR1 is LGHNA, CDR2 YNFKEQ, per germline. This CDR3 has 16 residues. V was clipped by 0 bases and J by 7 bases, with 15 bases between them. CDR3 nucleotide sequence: TGTGCCAGCAGCCAAGATGGGCAGAGACGAACTGAAAAACTGTTTTTT. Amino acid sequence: CASSQDGQRRTEKLFF.